These T cell receptor beta chains were read from a single sample in a study of siplizumab effects on memory and regulatory T cells. Sequenced by immunoSEQ multiplex PCR; TCRdb stores in-frame clones only, minus some. The table includes roughly 120,000 clones, 90% to 95% detected once. Sequencing was carried out using Tregs sorted from blood. Receptors were obtained from a human donor in good health. The CDR3 runs from the conserved cysteine through the conserved F or W. The D gene is left open where the match is weak. Not every row has a clone size; where given, it reads once, few, many or a size class.

CDR3aa: CAIVGWSYGYTF; CDR3nt: TGTGCCATTGTAGGGTGGAGCTATGGCTACACCTTC; v_gene: TRBV2; d_gene: NA; abundance: NA; j_gene: TRBJ1-2
CDR3aa: CASSLQLQSNEQFF; CDR3nt: TGCGCCAGCAGCCTACAATTGCAGTCCAATGAGCAGTTCTTC; v_gene: TRBV4-1; d_gene: NA; abundance: NA; j_gene: TRBJ2-1
CDR3aa: CASGTGVNYGYTF; CDR3nt: TGCGCCAGCGGAACAGGGGTTAACTATGGCTACACCTTC; v_gene: TRBV5-1; d_gene: TRBD1; abundance: NA; j_gene: TRBJ1-2
CDR3aa: CASSYQGATYNEQFF; CDR3nt: TGTGCCAGCAGTTACCAGGGGGCAACCTACAATGAGCAGTTCTTC; v_gene: TRBV27; d_gene: TRBD1; abundance: NA; j_gene: TRBJ2-1
CDR3aa: CASSSKGVTNTGELFF; CDR3nt: TGTGCCAGCTCATCCAAAGGGGTGACGAACACCGGGGAGCTGTTTTTT; v_gene: TRBV18; d_gene: NA; abundance: NA; j_gene: TRBJ2-2
CDR3aa: CASSSQPSGGHTDTQYF; CDR3nt: TGCGCCAGCAGCTCCCAACCTAGCGGGGGGCACACAGATACGCAGTATTTT; v_gene: TRBV5-1; d_gene: TRBD2; abundance: NA; j_gene: TRBJ2-3
CDR3aa: CASKEDQGYNEQFF; CDR3nt: TGTGCCAGCAAAGAGGATCAGGGCTACAATGAGCAGTTCTTC; v_gene: TRBV27; d_gene: NA; abundance: NA; j_gene: TRBJ2-1
CDR3aa: CASSTHGGGVEGNTIYF; CDR3nt: TGTGCCAGCAGCACCCACGGTGGGGGAGTGGAGGGAAACACCATATATTTT; v_gene: TRBV9; d_gene: NA; abundance: once; j_gene: TRBJ1-3
CDR3aa: CASSRKLGRESSGANVLTF; CDR3nt: TGTGCCAGCTCACGAAAACTGGGACGGGAGAGCTCTGGGGCCAACGTCCTGACTTTC; v_gene: TRBV18; d_gene: NA; abundance: few; j_gene: TRBJ2-6
CDR3aa: CASSLGSDTQYF; CDR3nt: TGCGCCAGCAGTCTGGGGTCAGATACGCAGTATTTT; v_gene: TRBV5-1; d_gene: NA; abundance: once; j_gene: TRBJ2-3
CDR3aa: CASSLRLGGYNEQFF; CDR3nt: TGTGCCAGCAGCCTTCGACTAGGTGGCTACAATGAGCAGTTCTTC; v_gene: TRBV7-7; d_gene: NA; abundance: NA; j_gene: TRBJ2-1
CDR3aa: CASSGLETQYF; CDR3nt: TGTGCCAGCAGTGGGTTAGAGACCCAGTACTTC; v_gene: TRBV2; d_gene: NA; abundance: NA; j_gene: TRBJ2-5
CDR3aa: CASSLQVPEHEQYF; CDR3nt: TGTGCCAGCTCACTCCAGGTCCCCGAGCACGAGCAGTACTTC; v_gene: TRBV18; d_gene: NA; abundance: NA; j_gene: TRBJ2-7
CDR3aa: CASPPGIRWIWDYEQYF; CDR3nt: TGTGCCAGCCCCCCGGGAATCAGGTGGATTTGGGACTACGAGCAGTACTTC; v_gene: TRBV21-1; d_gene: NA; abundance: NA; j_gene: TRBJ2-7
CDR3aa: CASSFLYEQYF; CDR3nt: TGCGCCAGCAGCTTCTTGTACGAGCAGTACTTC; v_gene: TRBV5-1; d_gene: NA; abundance: NA; j_gene: TRBJ2-7
CDR3aa: CSAPRNTEAFF; CDR3nt: TGCAGTGCTCCCCGGAACACTGAAGCTTTCTTT; v_gene: TRBV20-1; d_gene: NA; abundance: few; j_gene: TRBJ1-1
CDR3aa: CASSPDTGYTDTQYF; CDR3nt: TGCGCCAGCAGCCCTGATACGGGCTACACAGATACGCAGTATTTT; v_gene: TRBV5-1; d_gene: NA; abundance: NA; j_gene: TRBJ2-3
CDR3aa: CASSLRGEDNEQFF; CDR3nt: TGCGCCAGCAGCTTACGGGGGGAGGACAATGAGCAGTTCTTC; v_gene: TRBV5-1; d_gene: TRBD2; abundance: once; j_gene: TRBJ2-1
CDR3aa: CASSQDGTSSYNEQFF; CDR3nt: TGTGCCAGCAGCCAAGACGGGACGAGCTCCTACAATGAGCAGTTCTTC; v_gene: TRBV4-2; d_gene: NA; abundance: NA; j_gene: TRBJ2-1
CDR3aa: CASGFSGLLNTGELFF; CDR3nt: TGTGCTAGTGGTTTCTCCGGGCTGCTAAACACCGGGGAGCTGTTTTTT; v_gene: TRBV12-5; d_gene: NA; abundance: once; j_gene: TRBJ2-2
CDR3aa: CASSLGTYEQYF; CDR3nt: TGTGCCAGCAGCTTAGGAACCTACGAGCAGTACTTC; v_gene: TRBV11-2; d_gene: NA; abundance: NA; j_gene: TRBJ2-7
CDR3aa: CAISAGQFSNQPQHF; CDR3nt: TGTGCCATCAGCGCGGGACAGTTTAGCAATCAGCCCCAGCATTTT; v_gene: TRBV10-3; d_gene: TRBD1; abundance: NA; j_gene: TRBJ1-5
CDR3aa: CASSLGRQETQYF; CDR3nt: TGTGCCAGCAGCTTAGGACGGCAAGAGACCCAGTACTTC; v_gene: TRBV11-2; d_gene: NA; abundance: NA; j_gene: TRBJ2-5
CDR3aa: CASSLLTGGEQYF; CDR3nt: TGTGCCAGCAGTTTACTGACAGGAGGAGAGCAGTACTTC; v_gene: TRBV2; d_gene: NA; abundance: once; j_gene: TRBJ2-7
CDR3aa: CASSLGGRMNTEAFF; CDR3nt: TGTGCCAGCAGCTTGGGGGGCAGGATGAACACTGAAGCTTTCTTT; v_gene: TRBV11-3; d_gene: NA; abundance: NA; j_gene: TRBJ1-1
CDR3aa: CASTRRANYGYTF; CDR3nt: TGTGCCAGCACTAGGAGGGCTAACTATGGCTACACCTTC; v_gene: TRBV6-1; d_gene: NA; abundance: NA; j_gene: TRBJ1-2
CDR3aa: CATGRETQYF; CDR3nt: TGTGCCACCGGCCGCGAGACCCAGTACTTC; v_gene: TRBV15; d_gene: NA; abundance: once; j_gene: TRBJ2-5
CDR3aa: CASSPPTHRGIAKNIQYF; CDR3nt: TGCGCCAGCAGCCCTCCCACCCACAGGGGGATAGCCAAAAACATTCAGTACTTC; v_gene: TRBV5-1; d_gene: TRBD1; abundance: NA; j_gene: TRBJ2-4
CDR3aa: CASSLGSGYGYTF; CDR3nt: TGTGCCAGCTCGCTTGGTAGCGGGTACGGCTACACCTTC; v_gene: TRBV18; d_gene: NA; abundance: NA; j_gene: TRBJ1-2
CDR3aa: CASSEGLRETQYF; CDR3nt: TGCGCCAGCAGTGAAGGACTTCGGGAGACCCAGTACTTC; v_gene: TRBV5-1; d_gene: NA; abundance: NA; j_gene: TRBJ2-5
CDR3aa: CASSWVSNQPQHF; CDR3nt: TGTGCCAGCAGTTGGGTAAGCAATCAGCCCCAGCATTTT; v_gene: TRBV28; d_gene: NA; abundance: NA; j_gene: TRBJ1-5
CDR3aa: CASSRQSSYEQYF; CDR3nt: TGTGCCAGCAGTCGACAGAGCTCCTACGAGCAGTACTTC; v_gene: TRBV6-5; d_gene: NA; abundance: NA; j_gene: TRBJ2-7
CDR3aa: CASRGESTDTQYF; CDR3nt: TGTGCCAGCAGGGGGGAGAGCACAGATACGCAGTATTTT; v_gene: TRBV6-1; d_gene: NA; abundance: NA; j_gene: TRBJ2-3
CDR3aa: CASISGGAYEQYF; CDR3nt: TGTGCCAGCATTTCCGGGGGGGCTTACGAGCAGTACTTC; v_gene: TRBV6-5; d_gene: TRBD2; abundance: once; j_gene: TRBJ2-7
CDR3aa: CASSLWGTDTQYF; CDR3nt: TGTGCCAGTAGTTTGTGGGGCACAGATACGCAGTATTTT; v_gene: TRBV19; d_gene: NA; abundance: NA; j_gene: TRBJ2-3
CDR3aa: CASSFSPYQTYEQYF; CDR3nt: TGCGCCAGCAGCTTCAGTCCGTATCAGACCTACGAGCAGTACTTC; v_gene: TRBV5-1; d_gene: NA; abundance: NA; j_gene: TRBJ2-7
CDR3aa: CASSQDTGSYQEKLFF; CDR3nt: TGCGCCAGCAGCCAAGATACAGGGAGCTATCAGGAAAAACTGTTTTTT; v_gene: TRBV4-1; d_gene: NA; abundance: NA; j_gene: TRBJ1-4
CDR3aa: CASSSRTSGEANEQYF; CDR3nt: TGTGCCAGCAGCTCCAGGACTAGCGGGGAGGCGAACGAGCAGTACTTC; v_gene: TRBV7-2; d_gene: TRBD2; abundance: once; j_gene: TRBJ2-7
CDR3aa: CASSIGLAGRNEQFF; CDR3nt: TGTGCCAGTAGTATAGGTCTAGCGGGACGGAATGAGCAGTTCTTC; v_gene: TRBV19; d_gene: TRBD2; abundance: NA; j_gene: TRBJ2-1
CDR3aa: CASSTTGGGEQYF; CDR3nt: TGTGCCAGCAGTACGACAGGGGGTGGCGAGCAGTACTTC; v_gene: TRBV27; d_gene: TRBD1; abundance: NA; j_gene: TRBJ2-7
CDR3aa: CASSLYRGTSSYEQYF; CDR3nt: TGTGCCAGCAGCTTATACCGCGGGACGAGCTCCTACGAGCAGTACTTC; v_gene: TRBV7-9; d_gene: NA; abundance: NA; j_gene: TRBJ2-7
CDR3aa: CASSSDWLNTGELFF; CDR3nt: TGTGCCAGCAGTTCAGACTGGTTGAACACCGGGGAGCTGTTTTTT; v_gene: TRBV6-1; d_gene: NA; abundance: once; j_gene: TRBJ2-2
CDR3aa: CASSKDSGRKLFF; CDR3nt: TGTGCCAGCAGCAAAGACTCCGGGCGGAAACTGTTTTTT; v_gene: TRBV9; d_gene: NA; abundance: NA; j_gene: TRBJ1-4
CDR3aa: CASSARTGGSVGYTF; CDR3nt: TGTGCCAGCAGTGCCCGGACTGGAGGTTCTGTTGGCTACACCTTC; v_gene: TRBV2; d_gene: NA; abundance: NA; j_gene: TRBJ1-2
CDR3aa: CASTLKTSGHNEQFF; CDR3nt: TGTGCCAGCACCCTCAAGACAAGTGGGCACAATGAGCAGTTCTTC; v_gene: TRBV7-6; d_gene: NA; abundance: NA; j_gene: TRBJ2-1